The rows below give T cell receptor beta chains drawn from one sample of a study of T cells in Graves' hyperthyroidism and ophthalmopathy. TCRdb called the multiplex PCR reads again in MiXCR, with one record for every CDR3 protein. The sample has about 570,000 distinct CDR3 sequences; roughly 50% are singletons. What was sequenced was peripheral blood or thyroid tissue (not recorded which). The receptors were sampled from an adult woman with Graves' disease, either hyperthyroidism or ophthalmopathy (not recorded which). Both conserved end residues are part of each CDR3. Fields, in order: V gene, J gene, clone size, D gene, CDR3 protein, CDR3 DNA. D genes are given only for firm matches. The size entry is marked missing in some rows and otherwise reads once, few, many or a size class.

>TRBV12-3/TRBV12-4|TRBJ2-2|NA|NA
CASSTWDGGSGTGELFF
TGTGCCAGCAGTACTTGGGACGGGGGATCGGGCACCGGGGAGCTGTTTTTT
>TRBV10-3|TRBJ1-5|NA|NA
CAISESGGAHQPQHF
TGTGCCATCAGTGAGTCGGGGGGGGCTCATCAGCCCCAGCATTTT
>TRBV7-6|TRBJ2-5|many|NA
CASSYSDQETQYF
TGTGCCAGCAGCTATAGCGACCAAGAGACCCAGTACTTC
>TRBV7-9|TRBJ2-7|NA|NA
CASSARGPGDYEQYF
TGTGCCAGCAGTGCTAGAGGGCCGGGAGACTACGAGCAGTACTTC
>TRBV9|TRBJ2-2|many|NA
CASSATNTGELFF
TGTGCCAGCAGCGCCACGAACACCGGGGAGCTGTTTTTT
>TRBV11-2|TRBJ1-1|NA|NA
CASSQGRSDMNTEAFF
TGTGCCAGCAGCCAAGGTCGCAGCGACATGAACACTGAAGCTTTCTTT
>TRBV2|TRBJ2-2|many|NA
CASTKRVVDTGELFF
TGTGCCAGCACTAAAAGAGTGGTCGACACCGGGGAGCTGTTTTTT
>TRBV2|TRBJ1-5|NA|NA
CASSDRTGGLQPQHF
TGTGCCAGCAGTGATCGCACCGGGGGCCTGCAGCCCCAGCATTTT
>TRBV5-1|TRBJ2-2|once|TRBD1
CASSLMGTGRLGELFF
TGCGCCAGCAGCTTGATGGGGACAGGTCGACTCGGGGAGCTGTTTTTT
>TRBV29-1|TRBJ1-1|NA|NA
CSVANRLWAFF
TGCAGCGTCGCCAACAGGCTTTGGGCTTTCTTT
>TRBV9|TRBJ1-6|NA|NA
CASSVAQEGLNSPLHF
TGTGCCAGCAGCGTAGCACAGGAGGGGCTTAATTCACCCCTCCACTTT
>TRBV7-9|TRBJ1-3|NA|NA
CASSWSDMSSGNTIYF
TGTGCCAGCAGCTGGTCAGACATGAGCTCTGGAAACACCATATATTTT
>TRBV11-2|TRBJ2-7|many|NA
CASSYHVATTTYEQYF
TGTGCCAGCAGCTACCATGTGGCGACAACAACCTACGAGCAGTACTTC
>TRBV20-1|TRBJ1-1|many|TRBD1
CSASLQGADEAFF
TGCAGTGCTAGTCTTCAGGGGGCAGATGAAGCTTTCTTT
>TRBV6-1|TRBJ2-2|NA|NA
CASSPPVGDPGELFF
TGTGCCAGCAGCCCCCCGGTGGGGGACCCCGGGGAGCTGTTTTTT
>TRBV20-1|TRBJ2-7|NA|TRBD1
CSARGGQGRSYEQYF
TGCAGTGCTAGAGGGGGACAGGGAAGGTCCTACGAGCAGTACTTC
>TRBV12-3/TRBV12-4|TRBJ2-1|NA|NA
CASSLLSGVGNEQFF
TGTGCCAGCAGTTTATTATCAGGCGTCGGGAATGAGCAGTTCTTC
>TRBV29-1|TRBJ2-5|NA|TRBD1
CSVPTGRGAETQYF
TGCAGCGTACCGACAGGGAGAGGTGCAGAGACCCAGTACTTC
>TRBV12-3/TRBV12-4|TRBJ1-1|many|NA
CASSLAQGNTEAFF
TGCGCCAGCAGCTTGGCTCAGGGCAACACTGAAGCTTTCTTT
>TRBV5-1|TRBJ2-7|many|NA
CASSLVGGYEQYF
TGTGCCAGCAGCTTAGTAGGAGGTTACGAGCAGTACTTC
>TRBV6-6|TRBJ1-2|many|NA
CASSRKSAGHYGYTF
TGTGCCAGCAGCCGAAAATCGGCCGGACACTATGGCTACACCTTC
>TRBV12-3/TRBV12-4|TRBJ2-5|many|TRBD2
CASRQSAAGDQETQYF
TGTGCCAGCAGGCAATCAGCGGCGGGGGATCAAGAGACCCAGTACTTC
>TRBV6-8|TRBJ1-1|few|NA
CASSYSTRKNTEAFF
TGTGCCAGCAGTTACTCGACACGGAAGAACACTGAAGCTTTCTTT
>TRBV7-2|TRBJ2-6|NA|NA
CASSSHRVNSDPGANVLTF
TGTGCCAGCAGCTCTCATCGGGTAAACTCCGACCCTGGGGCCAACGTCCTGACTTTC